The 5 T cell receptor beta chains given below trace back to one sample, sequenced in a study of blood T cell repertoires in COVID-19. Assay: immunoSEQ multiplex PCR; the TCRdb copy retains only in-frame clones and omits some. The data contain nearly 350,000 clones, 90% to 95% of them seen just once; the ten biggest clones take up less than 3.5%. Sequenced sample: peripheral blood. These receptors all stem from a woman between 18 and 29 years old who had recovered from COVID-19.

The V and J genes are TRBV3-1 (or the pseudogene TRBV3-2) and TRBJ2-2; D uncertain. The V end was cut by 4 bases, the J end by 1 base, with 16 bases between. The CDR3 is 17 amino acids. From germline, CDR1 is LGHDT and CDR2 YNNKEL (reference sequence). CDR3 nucleotides: TGTGCCAGCAGCCCATTGCGAGGCCGGAAGAACACCGGGGAGCTGTTTTTT. Amino acid sequence: CASSPLRGRKNTGELFF.

CDR3 loop: CASGGQGGQPQHF. The CDR3 nucleotides are TGTGCTAGTGGTGGACAGGGAGGGCAGCCCCAGCATTTT. V gene TRBV12-5 combines with J gene TRBJ1-5; 8 nucleotides agree with TRBD1. This CDR3 spans 13 amino acids. CDR1 LGHNT and CDR2 FRNRAP come from the germline V gene. Trimming removed 5 bases from V and 7 bases from J; junction bases left unmatched: 4.

A few counts support this clone. The genes are TRBV30 and TRBJ1-2; 7 bases are a match to TRBD1. Germline values: CDR1 GTSNPN, CDR2 SVGIG (reference sequence). V trimming: 2 bases; J trimming: 4 bases; junction bases outside the gene matches: 13. There are 16 residues in the CDR3. CDR3 protein: CAWSPTGVWTRYGYTF. For the CDR3, the DNA is TGTGCCTGGAGTCCAACAGGGGTGTGGACTCGCTATGGCTACACCTTC.

This clone was counted only a few times. The same CDR3 can be traced to other DNA sequences in this sample. The CDR3 region has the DNA TGTGCCAGTAGTATTGGGCAGGGAAATCAGCCCCAGCATTTT. Translated, it gives CASSIGQGNQPQHF. The chain links TRBV19 to TRBJ1-5, with D maybe TRBD1 (5 bases). The V gene lost 3 bases and the J gene lost 4 bases, with 10 bases spanning the gap. Germline V CDR1 and CDR2: LNHDA, SQIVND (reference sequence). The CDR3 length is 14 residues. The whole variable domain, remainder taken from reference TRBV19 and TRBJ1-5, is DGGITQSPKYLFRKEGQNVTLSCEQNLNHDAMYWYRQDPGQGLRLIYYSQIVNDFQKGDIAEGYSVSREKKESFPLTVTSAQKNPTAFYLCASSIGQGNQPQHFGDGTRLSIL.

This sequence joins TRBV27 and TRBJ1-1; the D gene is possibly TRBD1 (6 bases). The CDR3 runs 16 residues. CDR1 is MNHEY, CDR2 SMNVEV, per germline (reference sequence). Trimming took off 1 base at V and 0 bases at J, with 12 bases between the two ends. The CDR3 DNA reads TGTGCCAGCAGTTTATACCCTACAGGGATGAACACTGAAGCTTTCTTT. Amino acids: CASSLYPTGMNTEAFF.